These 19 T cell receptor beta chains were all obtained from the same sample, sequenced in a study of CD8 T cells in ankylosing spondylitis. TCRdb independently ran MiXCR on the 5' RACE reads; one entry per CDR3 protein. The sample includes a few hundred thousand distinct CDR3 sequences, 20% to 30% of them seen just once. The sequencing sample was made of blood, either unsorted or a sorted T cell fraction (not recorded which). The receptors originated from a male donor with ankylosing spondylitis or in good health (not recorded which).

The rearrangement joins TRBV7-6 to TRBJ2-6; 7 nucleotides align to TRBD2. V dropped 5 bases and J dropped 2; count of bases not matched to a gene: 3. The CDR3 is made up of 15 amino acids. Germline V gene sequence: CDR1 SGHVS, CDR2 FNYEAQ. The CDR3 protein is CASSAGRAGANVLTF. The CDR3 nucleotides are TGTGCCAGCAGCGCAGGGAGGGCTGGGGCCAACGTCCTGACTTTC.

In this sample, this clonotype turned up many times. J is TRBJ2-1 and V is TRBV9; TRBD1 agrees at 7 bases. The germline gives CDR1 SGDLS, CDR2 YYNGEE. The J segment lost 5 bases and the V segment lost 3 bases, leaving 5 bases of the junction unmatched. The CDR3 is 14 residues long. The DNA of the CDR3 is TGTGCCAGCAGCGAGGGGGCTACCGACAATGAGCAGTTCTTC. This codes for CASSEGATDNEQFF.

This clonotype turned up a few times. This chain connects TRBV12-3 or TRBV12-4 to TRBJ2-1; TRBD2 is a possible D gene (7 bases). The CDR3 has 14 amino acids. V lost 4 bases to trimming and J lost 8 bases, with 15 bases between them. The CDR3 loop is CASSSRGGGDEQFF. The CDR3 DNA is TGTGCCAGCAGTTCGAGGGGGGGCGGCGATGAGCAGTTCTTC.

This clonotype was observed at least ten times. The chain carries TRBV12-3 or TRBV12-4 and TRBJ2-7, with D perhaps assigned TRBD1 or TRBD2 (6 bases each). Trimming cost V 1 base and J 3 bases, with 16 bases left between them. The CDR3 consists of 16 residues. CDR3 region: CASSLGLPGANYEQYF. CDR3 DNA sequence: TGTGCCAGCAGTTTAGGTTTACCGGGGGCGAACTACGAGCAGTACTTC.

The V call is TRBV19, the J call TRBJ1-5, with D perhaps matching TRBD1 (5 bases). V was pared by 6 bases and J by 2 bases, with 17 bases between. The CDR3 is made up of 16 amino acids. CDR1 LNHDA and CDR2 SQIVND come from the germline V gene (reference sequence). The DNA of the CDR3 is TGTGCCAGTAGAGAACAGGCGGCGGCGGGCAATCAGCCCCAGCATTTT. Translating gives CASREQAAAGNQPQHF.

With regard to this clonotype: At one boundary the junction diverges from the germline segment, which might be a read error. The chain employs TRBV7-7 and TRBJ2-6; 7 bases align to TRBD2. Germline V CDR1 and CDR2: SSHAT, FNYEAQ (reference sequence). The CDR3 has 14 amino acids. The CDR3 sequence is CASSGDFGANVLTF. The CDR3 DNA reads TGTGCTAGCAGCGGGGATTTTGGGGCCAACGTCCTGACTTTC.

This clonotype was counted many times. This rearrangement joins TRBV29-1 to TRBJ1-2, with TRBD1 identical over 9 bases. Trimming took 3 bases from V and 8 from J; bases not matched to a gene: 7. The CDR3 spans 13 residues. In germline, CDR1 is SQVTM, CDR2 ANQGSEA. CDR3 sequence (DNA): TGCAGCGTTGATGCACAGGGGGCGCGGGGCTACACCTTC. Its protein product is CSVDAQGARGYTF.

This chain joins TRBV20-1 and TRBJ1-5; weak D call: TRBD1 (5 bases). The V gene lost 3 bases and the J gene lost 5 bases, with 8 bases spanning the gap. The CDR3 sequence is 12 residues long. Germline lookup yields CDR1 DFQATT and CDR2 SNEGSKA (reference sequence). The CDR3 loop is CSASPGDQPQHF. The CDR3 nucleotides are TGCAGTGCTAGCCCGGGGGATCAGCCCCAGCATTTT.

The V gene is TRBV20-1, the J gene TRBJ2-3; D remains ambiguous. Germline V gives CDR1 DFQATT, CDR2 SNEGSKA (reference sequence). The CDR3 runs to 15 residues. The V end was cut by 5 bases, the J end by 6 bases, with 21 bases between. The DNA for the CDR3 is TGCAGTGCTCCAGACAAGGACCGCATCGGGGATACGCAGTATTTT. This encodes CSAPDKDRIGDTQYF.

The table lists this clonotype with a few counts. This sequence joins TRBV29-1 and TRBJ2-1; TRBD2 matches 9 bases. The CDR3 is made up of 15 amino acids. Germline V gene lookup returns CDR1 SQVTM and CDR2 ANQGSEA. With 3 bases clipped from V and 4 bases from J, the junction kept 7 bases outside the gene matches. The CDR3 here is CSVDRAGGLYNEQFF. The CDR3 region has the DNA TGCAGCGTTGATCGGGCGGGGGGGCTTTACAATGAGCAGTTCTTC.

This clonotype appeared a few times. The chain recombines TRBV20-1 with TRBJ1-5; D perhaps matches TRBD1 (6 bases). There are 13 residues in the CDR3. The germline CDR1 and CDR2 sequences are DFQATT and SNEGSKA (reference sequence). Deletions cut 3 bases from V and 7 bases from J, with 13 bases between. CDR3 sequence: CSASTGSGQPQHF. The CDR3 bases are TGCAGTGCTAGCACAGGGTCGGGGCAGCCCCAGCATTTT.

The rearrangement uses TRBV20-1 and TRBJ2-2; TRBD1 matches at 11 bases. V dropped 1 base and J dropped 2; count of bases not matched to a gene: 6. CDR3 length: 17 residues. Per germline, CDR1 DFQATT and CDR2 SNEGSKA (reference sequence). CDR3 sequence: CSARGWTGGPNTGELFF. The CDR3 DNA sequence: TGCAGTGCTAGAGGATGGACAGGGGGCCCCAACACCGGGGAGCTGTTTTTT.

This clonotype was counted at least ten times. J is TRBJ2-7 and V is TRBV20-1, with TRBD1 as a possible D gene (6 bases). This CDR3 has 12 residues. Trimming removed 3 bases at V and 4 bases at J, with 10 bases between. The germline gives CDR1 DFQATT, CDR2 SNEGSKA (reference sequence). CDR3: CSASGTNYEQYF. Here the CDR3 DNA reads TGCAGTGCTAGCGGGACAAATTACGAGCAGTACTTC.

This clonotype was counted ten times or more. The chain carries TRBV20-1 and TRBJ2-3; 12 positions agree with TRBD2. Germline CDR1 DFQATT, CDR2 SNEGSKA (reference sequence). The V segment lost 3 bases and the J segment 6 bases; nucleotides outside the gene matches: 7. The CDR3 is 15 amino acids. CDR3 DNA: TGCAGTGCTAGTTCTAGCGGGGGGGCATCCGATACGCAGTATTTT. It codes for CSASSSGGASDTQYF.

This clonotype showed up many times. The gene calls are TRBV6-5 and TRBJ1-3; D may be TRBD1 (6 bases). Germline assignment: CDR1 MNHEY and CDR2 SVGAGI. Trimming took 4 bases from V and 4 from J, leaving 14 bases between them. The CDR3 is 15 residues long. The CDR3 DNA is TGTGCCAGCAGTTCTCCCCGGACAGCAGGAAACACCATATATTTT. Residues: CASSSPRTAGNTIYF.

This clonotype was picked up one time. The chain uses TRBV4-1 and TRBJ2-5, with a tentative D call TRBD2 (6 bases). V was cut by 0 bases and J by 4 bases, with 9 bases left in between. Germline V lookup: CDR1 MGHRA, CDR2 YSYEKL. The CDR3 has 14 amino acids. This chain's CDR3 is CASSQDPSAETQYF. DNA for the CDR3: TGCGCCAGCAGCCAAGATCCTAGCGCAGAGACCCAGTACTTC.

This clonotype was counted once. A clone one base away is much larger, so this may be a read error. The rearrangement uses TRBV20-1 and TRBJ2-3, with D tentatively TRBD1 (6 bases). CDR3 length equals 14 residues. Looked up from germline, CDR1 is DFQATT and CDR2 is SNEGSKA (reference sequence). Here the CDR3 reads CSASQGSSIDTQYF. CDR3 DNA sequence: TGCAGTGCTAGCCAGGGGTCTAGCATAGATACGCAGTATTTT.

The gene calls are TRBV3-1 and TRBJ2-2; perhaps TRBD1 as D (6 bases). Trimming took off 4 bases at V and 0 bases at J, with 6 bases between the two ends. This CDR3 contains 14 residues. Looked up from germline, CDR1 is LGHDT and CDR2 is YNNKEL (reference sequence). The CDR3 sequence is CASSRDTNTGELFF. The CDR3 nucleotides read TGTGCCAGCAGCCGGGACACGAACACCGGGGAGCTGTTTTTT.

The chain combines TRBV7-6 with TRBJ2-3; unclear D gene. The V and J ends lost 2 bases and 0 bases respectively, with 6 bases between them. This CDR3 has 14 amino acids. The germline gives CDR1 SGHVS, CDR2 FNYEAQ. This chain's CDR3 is CASSLCYSTDTQYF. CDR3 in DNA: TGTGCCAGCAGCTTATGCTACAGCACAGATACGCAGTATTTT.